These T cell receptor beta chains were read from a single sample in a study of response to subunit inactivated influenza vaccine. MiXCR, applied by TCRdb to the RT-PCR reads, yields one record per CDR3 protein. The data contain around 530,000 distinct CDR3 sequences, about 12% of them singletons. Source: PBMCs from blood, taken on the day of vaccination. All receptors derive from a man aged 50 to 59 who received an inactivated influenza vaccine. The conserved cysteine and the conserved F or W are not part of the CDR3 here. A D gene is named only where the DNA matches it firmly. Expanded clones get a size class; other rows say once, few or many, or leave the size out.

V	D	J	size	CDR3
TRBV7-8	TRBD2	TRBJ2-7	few	ASSLPGLAGEYEQY
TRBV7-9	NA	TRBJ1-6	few	ASSSNSAVNSPLH
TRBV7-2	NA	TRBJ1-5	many	ASSLGQNQPQH
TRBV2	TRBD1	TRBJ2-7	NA	ASSNIQGLYSYEQY
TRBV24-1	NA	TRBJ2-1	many	ATSDPGRGIHNEQF
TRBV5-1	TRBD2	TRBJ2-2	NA	ASSPITSGSHTGELF
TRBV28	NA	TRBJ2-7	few	ASSLLGAGYEQY
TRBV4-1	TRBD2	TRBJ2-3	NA	ASSQGRGAGTDTQY
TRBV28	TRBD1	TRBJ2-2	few	ASIRGDRAPHGELF
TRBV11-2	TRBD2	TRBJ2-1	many	ASSLNRLAVYNEQF
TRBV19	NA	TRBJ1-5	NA	ASSIAKPSNQPQH
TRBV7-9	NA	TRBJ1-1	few	ASSLEYGRTEAF
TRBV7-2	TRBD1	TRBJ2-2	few	ASSLRLGQGTGELF
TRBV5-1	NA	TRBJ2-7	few	ASSLEGGRSNEQY
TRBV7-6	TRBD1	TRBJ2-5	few	ASSLEGQGIGETQY
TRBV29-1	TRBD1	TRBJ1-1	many	SVFQGGQDAEAF
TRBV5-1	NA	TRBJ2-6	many	ASSLVPSGANVLT
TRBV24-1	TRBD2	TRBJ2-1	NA	ATSDRSGGAAYNEQF
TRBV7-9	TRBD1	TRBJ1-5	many	ASSQDRVEQPQH
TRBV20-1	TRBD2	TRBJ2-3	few	SAPPAGGTDTQY
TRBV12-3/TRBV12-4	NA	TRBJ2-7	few	ASTADQGSWNEQY
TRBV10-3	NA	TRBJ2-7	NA	AISEWQGLSYEQY
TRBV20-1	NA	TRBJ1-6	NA	SARRDTNSPLH
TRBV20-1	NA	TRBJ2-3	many	SARDPPDTQY